This passage covers 31 T cell receptor beta chains from one sample sequenced in a study of Graves' ophthalmopathy and Graves' hyperthyroidism. Transcripts of RNA were the source for amplifying TCR beta CDR3 regions. Following a first-round RT-PCR that used HTBI primers, a second-round multiplex PCR was carried out. One entry per CDR3 protein results from TCRdb running MiXCR on the multiplex PCR reads. This repertoire shows hundreds of thousands of distinct CDR3 sequences, more than 20% found once; its top ten account for 2.5% to 3.5%. Sample: peripheral blood. The receptors come from a woman under 30 with stable Graves' hyperthyroidism.

V and J are TRBV7-8 and TRBJ2-4; D not certain. Deletions cut 5 bases from V and 3 bases from J, with 23 bases between. The CDR3 sequence is 18 residues long. Germline CDR1 reads SGHVS; CDR2 reads FQNEAQ. The CDR3 sequence: CASSPKVGGRQSKNIQYF. CDR3 coding DNA: TGTGCCAGCAGCCCAAAGGTTGGTGGCAGGCAGAGCAAAAACATTCAGTACTTC.

This clonotype was picked up many times. The chain carries TRBV10-3 and TRBJ2-7; 8 bases map to TRBD2. This CDR3 spans 14 amino acids. Unmatched junction bases numbered 2, after V lost 3 bases and J lost 1 base. CDR1 is ENHRY and CDR2 is SYGVKD in the germline V gene. CDR3 amino acids: CAISDSGISYEQYF. The CDR3 coding sequence is TGTGCCATCAGTGATAGCGGGATTTCCTACGAGCAGTACTTC.

Ten or more counts support this clonotype. The chain couples TRBV5-1 to TRBJ2-5, with D perhaps matching TRBD1 (7 bases). From germline, CDR1 is SGHRS and CDR2 YFSETQ. This CDR3 is built from 16 residues. V lost 4 bases and J 6 bases, leaving 22 bases between the germline ends. The CDR3 DNA sequence: TGCGCCAGCAGCGGGGGGACAGCGGCTTCGGTACAGACCCAGTACTTC. It codes for CASSGGTAASVQTQYF.

This clonotype was counted only a few times. This sequence joins TRBV14 and TRBJ2-7, with D possibly TRBD2 on 5 matching bases. Germline V gene lookup returns CDR1 SGHDN and CDR2 FVKESK. The CDR3 is 18 amino acids. The V gene lost 1 base and the J gene lost 3 bases, with 22 bases spanning the gap. CDR3 region: CASSQGPPESGSDYEQYF. The CDR3 coding sequence is TGTGCCAGCAGCCAAGGACCCCCGGAAAGCGGAAGTGACTACGAGCAGTACTTC.

The sample holds many counts of this clonotype. The chain has TRBV20-1 and TRBJ2-5, with D unclear. CDR1 and CDR2 from the germline V gene are DFQATT and SNEGSKA (reference sequence). The V and J ends lost 6 bases and 0 bases respectively, with 11 bases between them. This CDR3 contains 13 residues. CDR3: CSASEMYQETQYF. The CDR3, as DNA: TGCAGTGCGTCTGAAATGTACCAAGAGACCCAGTACTTC.

At least ten counts were recorded for this clonotype. CDR3 sequence: CAWSEGLSNQPQHF. The DNA of the CDR3 is TGTGCCTGGAGTGAGGGGCTTAGCAATCAGCCCCAGCATTTT. The gene calls are TRBV30 and TRBJ1-5; D perhaps matches TRBD1 (5 bases). CDR1 and CDR2 from the germline V gene are GTSNPN and SVGIG (reference sequence). V shed 1 base and J shed 0 bases, with 7 bases lying between them. The CDR3 is 14 residues long.

This clonotype showed up many times. The genes are TRBV10-3 and TRBJ1-1; no clear D. The V end lost 0 bases, the J end lost 8 bases, and 7 bases lay between the germline ends. This CDR3 comprises 12 residues. Germline assignment: CDR1 ENHRY and CDR2 SYGVKD. In nucleotides, the CDR3 is TGTGCCATCAGTGAGTCAGCGAACGAAGCTTTCTTT. Amino acid sequence: CAISESANEAFF.

CDR3 in amino acids: CASSLTSPVDTEAFF. CDR3 DNA sequence: TGTGCCAGCAGCTTAACGAGTCCGGTAGACACTGAAGCTTTCTTT. The rearrangement links TRBV13 to TRBJ1-1; D ambiguous. The CDR3 length is 15 residues. V lost 2 bases and J lost 3, with 13 bases in between. The V gene's germline CDR1 is PRHDT and CDR2 FYEKMQ (reference sequence).

This clonotype was found many times. The V call is TRBV2, the J call TRBJ2-5; the match to TRBD2 covers 8 bases. Per the germline V gene, CDR1 is SNHLY and CDR2 is FYNNEI. V lost 4 bases, J lost 1 base, and 5 bases stayed unmatched. The length of the CDR3 is 15 residues. This CDR3 reads CASSASGQFQETQYF. DNA of the CDR3: TGTGCCAGCAGTGCTAGCGGGCAATTCCAAGAGACCCAGTACTTC.

V and J are TRBV7-9 and TRBJ2-7; 12 bases align to TRBD2. Germline loops: CDR1 SEHNR, CDR2 FQNEAQ (reference sequence). Losses at the gene ends were 4 bases for V and 3 bases for J; bases not matched to a gene: 4. CDR3 length equals 15 residues. The CDR3 region has the DNA TGTGCCAGCAGCTCCTGGACTAGCGGGGACTACGAGCAGTACTTC. Amino acids: CASSSWTSGDYEQYF.

This clonotype is a singleton in its sample. The chain combines TRBV12-3 or TRBV12-4 with TRBJ2-7; D is possibly TRBD2 (5 bases). Trimming stripped 6 bases from V and 2 bases from J, with 11 bases between. This CDR3 spans 13 amino acids. The CDR3 protein is CASSPGWAYEQYF. CDR3 DNA sequence: TGTGCCAGCAGCCCGGGGTGGGCCTACGAGCAGTACTTC.

This clonotype has a count of ten or more. The chain employs TRBV24-1 and TRBJ1-5; D is unresolved. The CDR3 is made up of 14 amino acids. V shed 4 bases and J shed 5 bases, with 11 bases lying between them. Germline values: CDR1 KGHDR, CDR2 SFDVKD. CDR3 sequence (DNA): TGTGCCACCAGTGACCGCCGCGGTTATCAGCCCCAGCATTTT. Translation: CATSDRRGYQPQHF.

A few counts support this clonotype. With a much larger clone just one base away, this may be a read error. CDR3 coding DNA: TGTGCCAGCAGTGTGAGACTAGCCAGCTCCTACGAGCCGTACTTC. As protein: CASSVRLASSYEPYF. J is TRBJ2-7 and V is TRBV27, with 7 bases fitting TRBD2. Germline-derived CDR1 and CDR2 are MNHEY and SMNVEV (reference sequence). The CDR3 extends over 15 amino acids.

This clonotype was observed a handful of times. The genes are TRBV30 and TRBJ2-4; the D gene is possibly TRBD1 (6 bases). The V and J ends lost 4 bases and 9 bases respectively, with 16 bases between them. This CDR3 comprises 13 residues. CDR1 and CDR2 (germline): GTSNPN, SVGIG (reference sequence). CDR3 in DNA: TGTGCCTGGAAGGGGGAGTGGTTGGTCATTCAGTACTTC. Translated: CAWKGEWLVIQYF.

This clonotype has a count of ten or more. The V and J genes are TRBV11-1 and TRBJ1-2, with 8 nucleotides matching TRBD1. Germline trimming cut 5 bases from V and 0 bases from J; bases unmatched to any gene: 5. Germline V gives CDR1 SGHAT, CDR2 FQDESV (reference sequence). This CDR3 is 15 amino acids long. Here the CDR3 DNA reads TGTGCCAGCAGCGCACAACAGGGGGCTAACTATGGCTACACCTTC. It translates to CASSAQQGANYGYTF.

This clonotype came up many times. V gene TRBV4-2 combines with J gene TRBJ2-7, with D possibly TRBD2 on 6 matching bases. The germline gives CDR1 LGHNA, CDR2 YNFKEQ. The CDR3 extends over 16 amino acids. V lost 3 bases, J lost 2 bases, and 17 bases lay in between. This CDR3 reads CASSHEPGTPTYEQYF. Here the CDR3 DNA reads TGTGCCAGCAGCCACGAACCCGGGACTCCGACCTACGAGCAGTACTTC.

The genes are TRBV12-3 or TRBV12-4 and TRBJ1-1; no firm D call. V dropped 5 bases and J dropped 4 bases, with 17 bases sitting between them. This CDR3 spans 15 amino acids. CDR3 sequence: CASSPEWRGPTEAFF. The CDR3 DNA is TGTGCCAGCAGTCCCGAATGGAGAGGGCCCACTGAAGCTTTCTTT.

This clonotype showed up many times. The chain uses TRBV28 and TRBJ1-1; TRBD1 might be the D (6 bases). Germline V gene sequence: CDR1 MDHEN, CDR2 SYDVKM. Trimming took off 7 bases at V and 0 bases at J, with 18 bases between the two ends. The length of the CDR3 is 16 residues. This chain's CDR3 is CASITGGLSLNTEAFF. DNA for the CDR3: TGTGCCAGCATTACGGGGGGCTTATCGTTGAACACTGAAGCTTTCTTT.

The table lists this clonotype with a few counts. V is TRBV6-1 and J is TRBJ2-1; D is undetermined. V gave up 7 bases and J gave up 0 bases, with 13 bases separating them. The CDR3 length is 15 residues. CDR1 is MNHNS, CDR2 SASEGT, per germline. This chain's CDR3 is CASTEGPGSYNEQFF. CDR3 in DNA: TGTGCCAGCACCGAAGGTCCGGGCTCCTACAATGAGCAGTTCTTC.

This clonotype was recorded at least ten times. CDR3 coding DNA: TGTGCCAGCAGCTTAGGCAGCAGCTGGGGGGAGACCCAGTACTTC. It is translated as CASSLGSSWGETQYF. The chain is built from TRBV11-2 and TRBJ2-5; D possibly matches TRBD1 or TRBD2 (5 bases each). V gave up 1 base and J gave up 5 bases, with 14 bases separating them. The CDR3 has 15 residues. Germline CDR1 and CDR2: SGHAT and FQNNGV. Combining the CDR3 with reference TRBV11-2 and TRBJ2-5 gives the whole variable domain EAGVAQSPRYKIIEKRQSVAFWCNPISGHATLYWYQQILGQGPKLLIQFQNNGVVDDSQLPKDRFSAERLKGVDSTLKIQPAKLEDSAVYLCASSLGSSWGETQYFGPGTRLLVL.

In its sample, this clonotype was seen many times. The chain carries TRBV6-4 and TRBJ1-3; 11 nucleotides align to TRBD1. The CDR3 is made up of 17 amino acids. Trimming removed 6 bases from V and 0 bases from J; junction bases left unmatched: 7. Germline CDR1 reads MRHNA; CDR2 reads SNTAGT. The CDR3: CASRGGTGGSSGNTIYF. CDR3 bases: TGTGCCAGCAGGGGAGGGACAGGGGGTAGCTCTGGAAACACCATATATTTT.

In this sample, this clonotype turned up many times. J is TRBJ2-6 and V is TRBV27, with 7 bases lining up with TRBD2. Germline values: CDR1 MNHEY, CDR2 SMNVEV (reference sequence). V lost 8 bases and J lost 2; bases outside the gene matches: 0. The CDR3 is made up of 13 amino acids. The DNA of the CDR3 is TGTGCCAGCGGGAGGGCTGGGGCCAACGTCCTGACTTTC. Residues: CASGRAGANVLTF.

This clonotype was observed many times. The J gene is TRBJ2-7, the V gene TRBV6-5, with D possibly being TRBD1 or TRBD2 (6 bases each). The CDR3 contains 17 residues. The V end lost 2 bases, the J end lost 0 bases, and 17 bases lay between the germline ends. CDR1 is MNHEY and CDR2 is SVGAGI in the germline V gene. CDR3 in amino acids: CASSYLGRTASSYEQYF. CDR3 sequence (DNA): TGTGCCAGCAGTTACCTGGGGAGGACAGCAAGCTCCTACGAGCAGTACTTC.

The chain employs TRBV19 and TRBJ1-1; D is unresolved. With 6 bases removed from V and 0 bases from J, the gap between germline ends came to 20 bases. The CDR3 is 17 residues long. Germline CDR1 reads LNHDA; CDR2 reads SQIVND (reference sequence). The CDR3 here is CASRRRGQTMMNTEAFF. DNA for the CDR3: TGTGCCAGTAGGAGGAGAGGTCAAACGATGATGAACACTGAAGCTTTCTTT.

V gene TRBV20-1 combines with J gene TRBJ2-2; D perhaps matches TRBD2 (6 bases). With 6 bases removed from V and 4 bases from J, the gap between germline ends came to 18 bases. The CDR3 is 15 residues long. Germline lookup yields CDR1 DFQATT and CDR2 SNEGSKA (reference sequence). The CDR3 spells CSAPPLGGGTGELFF. DNA for the CDR3: TGCAGTGCACCCCCTCTGGGGGGTGGCACCGGGGAGCTGTTTTTT.

DNA for the CDR3: TGCAGTGCCCAGGGAGTGGGGGCCTATAATTCACCCCTCCACTTT. This codes for CSAQGVGAYNSPLHF. This chain joins TRBV20-1 and TRBJ1-6; D possibly corresponds to TRBD1 (5 bases). Germline V gene data show CDR1 as DFQATT and CDR2 as SNEGSKA (reference sequence). The CDR3 loop spans 15 amino acids. Trimming pared 6 bases from V and 2 bases from J, leaving 14 bases between.

The chain carries TRBV7-9 and TRBJ1-2, with D uncertain. CDR3 size: 13 residues. CDR1 and CDR2 from the germline V gene are SEHNR and FQNEAQ (reference sequence). The ends were cut back, 1 base at V and 6 bases at J, with 9 bases in the middle. CDR3 nucleotides: TGTGCCAGCAGCTTAGGAGGGTTTGATGGCTACACCTTC. Translated: CASSLGGFDGYTF. The full variable domain, in which reference TRBV7-9 and TRBJ1-2 provide the parts outside the CDR3, is DTGVSQNPRHKITKRGQNVTFRCDPISEHNRLYWYRQTLGQGPEFLTYFQNEAQLEKSRLLSDRFSAERPKGSFSTLEIQRTEQGDSAMYLCASSLGGFDGYTFGSGTRLTVV.

This clonotype occurred many times. This sequence joins TRBV28 and TRBJ1-5, with a weak D call TRBD1 (5 bases). With 3 bases removed from V and 5 bases from J, the gap between germline ends came to 17 bases. The germline V gene has CDR1 MDHEN and CDR2 SYDVKM. This CDR3 is built from 16 residues. The chain's CDR3 is CASSLGRLRVYQPQHF. DNA for the CDR3: TGTGCCAGCAGTTTGGGGCGACTGAGGGTTTATCAGCCCCAGCATTTT. Looking up the rest from reference TRBV28 and TRBJ1-5 gives the full variable domain: DVKVTQSSRYLVKRTGEKVFLECVQDMDHENMFWYRQDPGLGLRLIYFSYDVKMKEKGDIPEGYSVSREKKERFSLILESASTNQTSMYLCASSLGRLRVYQPQHFGDGTRLSIL.

Ten or more counts support this clonotype. The V call is TRBV6-2 or TRBV6-3, the J call TRBJ1-5; D may be TRBD1 (6 bases). The V gene's germline CDR1 is MNHEY and CDR2 SVGEGT. This CDR3 has 15 amino acids. V lost 0 bases to trimming and J lost 4 bases, with 10 bases between them. CDR3 DNA: TGTGCCAGCAGTTACTCGAGGACAGTTAATCAGCCCCAGCATTTT. Its translation: CASSYSRTVNQPQHF.

This clonotype occurred many times. The chain couples TRBV15 to TRBJ2-5; TRBD1 agrees at 8 bases. Germline CDR1 and CDR2: LNHNV and YYDKDF (reference sequence). J gave up 4 bases and V 1 base, and 2 bases lay outside the gene matches. CDR3 length: 14 amino acids. CDR3 nucleotides: TGTGCCACCAGCAGAGCTACAGGGGGAGAGACCCAGTACTTC. This codes for CATSRATGGETQYF. Full variable domain (outside the CDR3, taken from reference TRBV15 and TRBJ2-5): DAMVIQNPRYQVTQFGKPVTLSCSQTLNHNVMYWYQQKSSQAPKLLFHYYDKDFNNEADTPDNFQSRRPNTSFCFLDIRSPGLGDTAMYLCATSRATGGETQYFGPGTRLLVL.

This clonotype was counted ten times or more. The chain couples TRBV6-2 or TRBV6-3 to TRBJ1-5; D not certain. The germline gives CDR1 MNHEY, CDR2 SVGEGT. The CDR3 covers 18 residues. V lost 5 bases to trimming and J lost 3 bases, with 23 bases between them. The CDR3 protein is CASSLATPGVGSNQPQHF. CDR3 nucleotides: TGTGCCAGCAGTCTTGCGACGCCCGGCGTCGGTTCCAATCAGCCCCAGCATTTT.